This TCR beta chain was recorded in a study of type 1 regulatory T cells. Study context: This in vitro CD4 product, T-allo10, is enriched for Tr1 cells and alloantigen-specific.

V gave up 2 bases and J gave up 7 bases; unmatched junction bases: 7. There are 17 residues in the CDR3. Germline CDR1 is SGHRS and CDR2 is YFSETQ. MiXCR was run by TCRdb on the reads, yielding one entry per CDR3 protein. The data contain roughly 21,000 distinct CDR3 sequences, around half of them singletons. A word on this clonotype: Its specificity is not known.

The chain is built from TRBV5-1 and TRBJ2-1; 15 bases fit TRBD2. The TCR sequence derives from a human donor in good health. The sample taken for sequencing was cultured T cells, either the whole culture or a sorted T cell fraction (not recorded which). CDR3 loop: CASSFRTSGGAMNEQFF. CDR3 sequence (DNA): TGCGCCAGCAGCTTCCGGACTAGCGGGGGGGCAATGAATGAGCAGTTCTTC.